Each of the 14 T cell receptor beta chains below was sequenced from the same sample in a study of blood T cell repertoires in COVID-19. Profiled with immunoSEQ multiplex PCR; TCRdb holds only in-frame clones, not every one. The sample carries 55,000 to 80,000 clones, roughly 88% recorded once. Sequenced sample: peripheral blood. These TCRs come from a woman aged 60-75 years with acute or convalescent COVID-19.

V and J are TRBV29-1 and TRBJ1-1, with D perhaps matching TRBD1 (6 bases). Germline CDR1 is SQVTM and CDR2 is ANQGSEA. This CDR3 comprises 12 residues. Trimming stripped 3 bases from V and 8 bases from J, with 13 bases between. CDR3 nucleotides: TGCAGCGTTGACGACAGGATATCGGAAGCTTTCTTT. Translated: CSVDDRISEAFF. The whole variable domain, remainder taken from reference TRBV29-1 and TRBJ1-1, is SAVISQKPSRDICQRGTSLTIQCQVDSQVTMMFWYRQQPGQSLTLIATANQGSEATYESGFVIDKFPISRPNLTFSTLTVSNMSPEDSSIYLCSVDDRISEAFFGQGTRLTVV.

The chain employs TRBV28 and TRBJ1-1, with a weak D call TRBD1 (5 bases). Trimming shortened V by 6 bases and J by 0 bases, and 17 bases separated the two germline ends. The CDR3 consists of 16 residues. CDR1 and CDR2 from the germline V gene are MDHEN and SYDVKM. The CDR3 nucleotides are TGTGCCAGCAGGCCGATGGGACTGTCGATGAACACTGAAGCTTTCTTT. Amino acid sequence: CASRPMGLSMNTEAFF.

The chain has TRBV11-2 and TRBJ1-1; D is unresolved. CDR3 length equals 14 residues. V was trimmed by 6 bases and J by 0 bases, leaving 11 bases between them. The germline V gene has CDR1 SGHAT and CDR2 FQNNGV. This CDR3 is CASSLQTLNTEAFF. CDR3 DNA sequence: TGTGCCAGCAGTTTACAGACATTGAACACTGAAGCTTTCTTT.

In nucleotides, the CDR3 is TGTGCCAGCAGCTTAAGGGCGGGAGCCTCCTACAATGAGCAGTTCTTC. Translation: CASSLRAGASYNEQFF. The J gene is TRBJ2-1, the V gene TRBV7-9; 7 bases are a match to TRBD2. The V gene end was trimmed by 2 bases and the J gene end by 0 bases; junction bases not matched to a gene: 4. CDR1 SEHNR and CDR2 FQNEAQ come from the germline V gene (reference sequence). This CDR3 has 16 residues.

The gene calls are TRBV28 and TRBJ1-5; weak D call: TRBD1 (6 bases). V was cut by 7 bases and J by 5 bases, with 21 bases left in between. The germline V gene encodes CDR1 MDHEN and CDR2 SYDVKM. The CDR3 is 16 amino acids. The DNA of the CDR3 is TGTGCCAGCACCCTTGTAGTTGGACAGCGAGATCAGCCCCAGCATTTT. This sequence encodes CASTLVVGQRDQPQHF.

The chain employs TRBV7-2 and TRBJ2-2; the D is unclear. V shed 3 bases and J shed 0 bases, with 11 bases lying between them. CDR3 length equals 16 residues. CDR1 SGHTA and CDR2 FQGNSA come from the germline V gene. CDR3 coding DNA: TGTGCCAGCAGCTTTAGCTGGCCCTCGAACACCGGGGAGCTGTTTTTT. This translates into CASSFSWPSNTGELFF.

This chain joins TRBV28 and TRBJ1-3, with D uncertain. Deletions cut 3 bases from V and 0 bases from J, with 9 bases between. CDR3 length equals 15 residues. The germline CDR1 and CDR2 sequences are MDHEN and SYDVKM. The CDR3, as DNA: TGTGCCAGCAGTTTTTCAGTTGCCTCTGGAAACACCATATATTTT. Residues: CASSFSVASGNTIYF.

The rearrangement links TRBV4-3 to TRBJ2-2; the match to TRBD1 covers 7 bases. The V segment lost 3 bases and the J segment 7 bases; nucleotides outside the gene matches: 8. Germline lookup yields CDR1 LGHNA and CDR2 YSLEER. This CDR3 has 15 residues. This CDR3 reads CASSQADRDFGELFF. In DNA form, the CDR3 reads TGCGCCAGCAGCCAGGCCGACAGGGATTTCGGGGAGCTGTTTTTT.

This CDR3 is CASSETGAGANVLTF. The CDR3 DNA is TGTGCCAGCAGTGAAACAGGGGCTGGGGCCAACGTCCTGACTTTC. The rearrangement links TRBV2 to TRBJ2-6; 7 nucleotides match TRBD1. The ends lost 2 bases at V and 2 bases at J; junction bases unmatched: 0. The germline CDR1 and CDR2 sequences are SNHLY and FYNNEI. The CDR3 runs to 15 residues.

The chain combines TRBV5-1 with TRBJ2-4, with 7 nucleotides matching TRBD2. The V gene end was trimmed by 0 bases and the J gene end by 0 bases; junction bases not matched to a gene: 9. This CDR3 region has 18 residues. Germline loops: CDR1 SGHRS, CDR2 YFSETQ. In DNA, the CDR3 is TGCGCCAGCAGCTTGGAGGCTAGCGGTACCTTAGCCAAAAACATTCAGTACTTC. Translating it yields CASSLEASGTLAKNIQYF. Looking up the rest from reference TRBV5-1 and TRBJ2-4 gives the full variable domain: KAGVTQTPRYLIKTRGQQVTLSCSPISGHRSVSWYQQTPGQGLQFLFEYFSETQRNKGNFPGRFSGRQFSNSRSEMNVSTLELGDSALYLCASSLEASGTLAKNIQYFGAGTRLSVL.

This chain uses TRBV23-1 with TRBJ1-1, with a tentative D call TRBD1 (6 bases). TRBV23-1 is an open reading frame whose function is uncertain. CDR3 length equals 17 residues. Trimming removed 4 bases at V and 1 base at J, with 19 bases between. CDR3 DNA sequence: TGCGCCAGCAGTCCCCCGGGTGGGGGGGCTCCGAACACTGAAGCTTTCTTT. Translating gives CASSPPGGGAPNTEAFF.

J is TRBJ1-3 and V is TRBV7-9; a possible D gene is TRBD1 (6 bases). The CDR3 totals 13 residues. The germline V and J ends were trimmed by 5 bases and 8 bases, with 13 bases remaining between them. In germline, CDR1 is SEHNR, CDR2 FQNEAQ (reference sequence). The CDR3, as DNA: TGTGCCAGCAGCCTCGGACAGTGGGACACCATATATTTT. This gives the protein CASSLGQWDTIYF.

The chain recombines TRBV7-2 with TRBJ2-1; tentatively, D is TRBD2 (6 bases). In germline, CDR1 is SGHTA, CDR2 FQGNSA. The V gene lost 5 bases and the J gene lost 9 bases, with 20 bases spanning the gap. This CDR3 spans 15 amino acids. CDR3 in amino acids: CASSPSSGVRGEQFF. CDR3 nucleotide sequence: TGTGCCAGCAGCCCAAGTTCGGGAGTGAGAGGTGAGCAGTTCTTC.

The chain recombines TRBV5-1 with TRBJ1-2; 8 positions agree with TRBD1. This CDR3 is 15 amino acids long. V was pared by 4 bases and J by 5 bases, with 10 bases of the junction left unmatched. The V gene's germline CDR1 is SGHRS and CDR2 YFSETQ. The CDR3 DNA is TGCGCCAGCAGCACCGGGACAGGAGGGAAATATGGCTACACCTTC. Protein: CASSTGTGGKYGYTF.